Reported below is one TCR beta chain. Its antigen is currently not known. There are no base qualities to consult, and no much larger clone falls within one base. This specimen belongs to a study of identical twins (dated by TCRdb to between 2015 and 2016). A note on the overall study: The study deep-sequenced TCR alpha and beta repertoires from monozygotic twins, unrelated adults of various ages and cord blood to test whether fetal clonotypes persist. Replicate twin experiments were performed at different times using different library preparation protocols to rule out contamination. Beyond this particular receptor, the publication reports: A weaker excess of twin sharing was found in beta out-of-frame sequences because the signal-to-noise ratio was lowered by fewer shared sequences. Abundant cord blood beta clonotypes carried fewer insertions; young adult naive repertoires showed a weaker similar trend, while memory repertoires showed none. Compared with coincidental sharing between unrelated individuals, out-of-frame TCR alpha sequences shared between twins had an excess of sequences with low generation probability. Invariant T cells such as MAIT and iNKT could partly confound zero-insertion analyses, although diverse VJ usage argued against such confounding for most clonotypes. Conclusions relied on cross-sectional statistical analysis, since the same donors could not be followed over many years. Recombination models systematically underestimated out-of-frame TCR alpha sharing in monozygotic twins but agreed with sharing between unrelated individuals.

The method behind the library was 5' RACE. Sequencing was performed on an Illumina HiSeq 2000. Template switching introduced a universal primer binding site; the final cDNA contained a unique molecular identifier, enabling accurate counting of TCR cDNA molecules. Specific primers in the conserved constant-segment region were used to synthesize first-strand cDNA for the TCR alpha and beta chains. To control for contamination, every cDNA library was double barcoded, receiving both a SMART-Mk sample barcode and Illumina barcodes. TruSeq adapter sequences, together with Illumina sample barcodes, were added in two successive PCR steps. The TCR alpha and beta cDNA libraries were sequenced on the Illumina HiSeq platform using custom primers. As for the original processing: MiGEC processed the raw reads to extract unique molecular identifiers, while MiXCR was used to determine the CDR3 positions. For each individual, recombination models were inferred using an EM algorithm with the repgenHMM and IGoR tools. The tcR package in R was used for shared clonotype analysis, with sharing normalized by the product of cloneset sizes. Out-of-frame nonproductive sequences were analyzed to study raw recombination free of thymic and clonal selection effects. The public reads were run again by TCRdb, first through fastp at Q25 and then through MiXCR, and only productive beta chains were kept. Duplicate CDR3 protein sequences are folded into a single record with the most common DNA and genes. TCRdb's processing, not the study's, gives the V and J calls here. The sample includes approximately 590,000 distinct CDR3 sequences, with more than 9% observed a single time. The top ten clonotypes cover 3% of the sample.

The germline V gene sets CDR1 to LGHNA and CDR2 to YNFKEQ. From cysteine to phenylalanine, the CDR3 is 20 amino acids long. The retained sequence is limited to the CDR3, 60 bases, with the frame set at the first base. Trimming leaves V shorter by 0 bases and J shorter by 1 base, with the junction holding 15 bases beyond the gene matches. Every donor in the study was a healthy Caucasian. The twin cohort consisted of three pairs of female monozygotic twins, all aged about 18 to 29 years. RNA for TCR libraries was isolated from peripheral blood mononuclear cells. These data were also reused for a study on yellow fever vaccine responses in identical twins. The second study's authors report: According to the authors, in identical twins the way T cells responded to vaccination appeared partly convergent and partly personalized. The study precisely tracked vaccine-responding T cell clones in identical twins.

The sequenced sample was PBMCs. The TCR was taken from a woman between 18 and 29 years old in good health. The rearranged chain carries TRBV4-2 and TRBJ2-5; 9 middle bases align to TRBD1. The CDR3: CASSQDLLNGQGTPQETQYF. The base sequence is TGTGCCAGCAGCCAAGATCTGTTGAACGGACAGGGGACTCCCCAAGAGACCCAGTACTTC.